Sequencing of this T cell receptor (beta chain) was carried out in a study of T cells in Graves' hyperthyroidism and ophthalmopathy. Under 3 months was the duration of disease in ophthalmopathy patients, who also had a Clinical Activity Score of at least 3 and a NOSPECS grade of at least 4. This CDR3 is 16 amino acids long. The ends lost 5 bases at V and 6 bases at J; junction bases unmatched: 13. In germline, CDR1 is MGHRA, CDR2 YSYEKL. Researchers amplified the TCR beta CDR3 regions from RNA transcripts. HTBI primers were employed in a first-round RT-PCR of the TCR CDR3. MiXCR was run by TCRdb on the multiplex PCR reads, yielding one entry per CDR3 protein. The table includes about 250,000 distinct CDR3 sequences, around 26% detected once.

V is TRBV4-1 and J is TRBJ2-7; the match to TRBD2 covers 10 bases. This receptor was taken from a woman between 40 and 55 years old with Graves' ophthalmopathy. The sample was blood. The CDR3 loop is CASSSGRASGSREQYF. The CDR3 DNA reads TGCGCCAGCAGCTCGGGCCGGGCTAGCGGGAGCCGCGAGCAGTACTTC.